This T cell receptor (beta chain) was obtained from a study of OX40 agonist ivuxolimab in advanced cancers. Study in general: Dose-escalation patients' cancers were hepatocellular carcinoma, melanoma, renal cell or head and neck cancer. Overall study findings and caveats: Antigens targeted by the expanded peripheral T cells were not determined. Normalized T-cell clonal expansion was also low in some nonresponders. Blood T cells, both CD4+ and CD8+, expanded clonally by week 6 at 0.1 to 3.0 mg/kg.

CDR1 and CDR2 from the germline V gene are SGHTA and FQGTGA. The CDR3 length is 11 residues. Trimming cost V 5 bases and J 5 bases, with 6 bases left between them. Sequencing was performed with immunoSEQ multiplex PCR; in TCRdb, only in-frame clones are kept and a portion is missing. The data contain roughly 75,000 clones, around 86% of them singletons. Concerning this clone itself: Its antigen is still unknown.

J is TRBJ2-5 and V is TRBV7-3, with D unclear. The origin of this receptor is an adult with an advanced solid tumor such as melanoma, head and neck, liver or kidney cancer. The sample here was CD4+ or CD8+ T cells sorted from blood, taken in a trial of the OX40 agonist ivuxolimab. CDR3: CASSEGETQYF. The CDR3 DNA reads as TGTGCCAGCAGCGAAGGGGAGACCCAGTACTTC.